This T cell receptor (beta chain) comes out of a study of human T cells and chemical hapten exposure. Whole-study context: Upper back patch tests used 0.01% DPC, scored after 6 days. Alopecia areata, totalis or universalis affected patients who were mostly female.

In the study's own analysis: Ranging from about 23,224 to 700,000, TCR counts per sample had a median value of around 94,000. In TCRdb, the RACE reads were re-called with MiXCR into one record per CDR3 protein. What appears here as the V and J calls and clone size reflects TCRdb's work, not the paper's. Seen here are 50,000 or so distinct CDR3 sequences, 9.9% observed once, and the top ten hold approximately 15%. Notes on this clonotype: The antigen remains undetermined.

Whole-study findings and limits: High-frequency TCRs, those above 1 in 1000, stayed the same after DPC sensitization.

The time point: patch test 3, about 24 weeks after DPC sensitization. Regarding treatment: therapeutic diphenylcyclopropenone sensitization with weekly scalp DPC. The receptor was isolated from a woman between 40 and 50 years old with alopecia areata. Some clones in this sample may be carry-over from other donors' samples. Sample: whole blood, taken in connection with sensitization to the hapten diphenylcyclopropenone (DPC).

The CDR3 protein is CASSPPVSTDTQYF. The CDR3 DNA follows: TGTGCCAGCAGCCCCCCGGTTTCCACAGATACGCAGTATTTT. This rearrangement joins TRBV7-9 to TRBJ2-3; D gene unclear. The V gene lost 5 bases and the J gene lost 2 bases, with 11 bases spanning the gap. CDR1 and CDR2 from the germline V gene are SEHNR and FQNEAQ (reference sequence). The CDR3 runs 14 residues. The whole variable domain, remainder taken from reference TRBV7-9 and TRBJ2-3, is DTGVSQNPRHKITKRGQNVTFRCDPISEHNRLYWYRQTLGQGPEFLTYFQNEAQLEKSRLLSDRFSAERPKGSFSTLEIQRTEQGDSAMYLCASSPPVSTDTQYFGPGTRLTVL.